This T cell receptor beta chain was observed in a study of vaccination effects on CD4 cells after COVID-19. Germline assignment: CDR1 SNHLY and CDR2 FYNNEI. CDR3 length: 15 residues. V dropped 6 bases and J dropped 5; count of bases not matched to a gene: 8. Note on this clone: Its specificity is unknown.

Profiled with immunoSEQ multiplex PCR; TCRdb holds only in-frame clones, not every one. The sample records 57,000 or so clones, around 73% being singletons. ViraFEST used viral peptide pools to expand antigen-specific CD4+ T cells before sequencing. Cultured cells yielded isolated CD4+ T cells after 10 to 11 days. All participants had two doses of either the BNT162b2 or mRNA-1273 vaccine. Fresh IL-2-containing medium replaced half the medium on days 3 and 7. This chain joins TRBV2 and TRBJ2-2, with 8 nucleotides matching TRBD1. This specimen consisted of CD4+ T cells from PBMCs cultured with HCoV-229E spike peptides, obtained after COVID-19 vaccination. The TCR sequence derives from a human donor who received a COVID-19 vaccine. The CDR3 is CASSNDRGGTGELFF. The CDR3 nucleotides read TGTGCCAGCAGCAACGACAGGGGTGGGACCGGGGAGCTGTTTTTT.